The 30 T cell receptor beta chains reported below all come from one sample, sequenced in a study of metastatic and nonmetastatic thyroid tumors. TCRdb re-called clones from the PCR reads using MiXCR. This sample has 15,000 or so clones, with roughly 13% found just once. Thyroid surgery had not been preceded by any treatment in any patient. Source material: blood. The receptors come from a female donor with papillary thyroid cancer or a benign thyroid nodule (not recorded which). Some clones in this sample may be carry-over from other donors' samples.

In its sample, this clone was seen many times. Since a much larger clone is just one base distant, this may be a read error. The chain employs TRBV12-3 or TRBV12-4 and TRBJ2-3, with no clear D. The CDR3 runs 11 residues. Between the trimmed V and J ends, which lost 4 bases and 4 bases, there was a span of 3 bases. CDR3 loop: CASSSADTQYF. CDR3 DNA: TGTGCCAGCAGTTCTGCAGATACGCAGTATTTT.

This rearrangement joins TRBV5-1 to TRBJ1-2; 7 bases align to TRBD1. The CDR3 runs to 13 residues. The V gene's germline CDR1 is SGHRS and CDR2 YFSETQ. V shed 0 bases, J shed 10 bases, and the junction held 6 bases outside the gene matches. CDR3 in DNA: TGCGCCAGCAGCTTGGGACAGGGAAATTTCTACACCTTC. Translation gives CASSLGQGNFYTF.

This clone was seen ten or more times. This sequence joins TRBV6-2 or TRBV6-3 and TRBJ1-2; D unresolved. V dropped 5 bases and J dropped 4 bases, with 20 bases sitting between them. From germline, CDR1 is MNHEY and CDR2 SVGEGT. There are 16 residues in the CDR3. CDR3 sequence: CASSRRTNPGSYGYTF. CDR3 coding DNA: TGTGCCAGCAGTCGCCGAACAAACCCCGGGAGCTATGGCTACACCTTC.

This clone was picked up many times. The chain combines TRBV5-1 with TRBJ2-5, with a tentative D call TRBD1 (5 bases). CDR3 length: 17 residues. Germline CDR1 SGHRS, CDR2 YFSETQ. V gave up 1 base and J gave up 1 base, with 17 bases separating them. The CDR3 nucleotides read TGCGCCAGCAGCTTGCCACAAGCCGGACACTTCCAAGAGACCCAGTACTTC. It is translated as CASSLPQAGHFQETQYF.

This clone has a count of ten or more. The CDR3: CASSSRTGANTGELFF. In nucleotides, the CDR3 is TGTGCCAGCAGTTCCCGGACAGGAGCAAACACCGGGGAGCTGTTTTTT. This chain links TRBV27 with TRBJ2-2; 7 nucleotides agree with TRBD1. Losses at the gene ends were 4 bases for V and 2 bases for J; bases not matched to a gene: 7. Per germline, CDR1 MNHEY and CDR2 SMNVEV (reference sequence). The CDR3 loop spans 16 amino acids.

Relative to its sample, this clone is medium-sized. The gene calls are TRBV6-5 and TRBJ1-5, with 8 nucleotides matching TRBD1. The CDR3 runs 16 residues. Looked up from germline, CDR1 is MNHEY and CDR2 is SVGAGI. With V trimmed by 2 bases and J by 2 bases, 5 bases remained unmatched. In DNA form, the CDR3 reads TGTGCCAGCAGTTACGGACAGGGCGGGCGCAATCAGCCCCAGCATTTT. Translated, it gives CASSYGQGGRNQPQHF.

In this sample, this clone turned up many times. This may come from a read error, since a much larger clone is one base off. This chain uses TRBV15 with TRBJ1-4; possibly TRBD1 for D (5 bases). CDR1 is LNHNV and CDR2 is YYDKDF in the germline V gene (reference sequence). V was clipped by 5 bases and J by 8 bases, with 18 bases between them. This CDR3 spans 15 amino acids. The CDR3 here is CATSSRQPGGEKLFF. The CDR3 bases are TGTGCCACCAGCTCGCGACAGCCGGGGGGGGAAAAACTGTTTTTT.

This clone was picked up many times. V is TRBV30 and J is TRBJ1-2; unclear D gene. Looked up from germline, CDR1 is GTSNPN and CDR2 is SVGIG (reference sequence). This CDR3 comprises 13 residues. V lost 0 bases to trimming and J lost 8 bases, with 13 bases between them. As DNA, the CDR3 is TGTGCCTGGAGTGTAAAAGGGCTCAGGGGCTACACCTTC. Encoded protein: CAWSVKGLRGYTF.

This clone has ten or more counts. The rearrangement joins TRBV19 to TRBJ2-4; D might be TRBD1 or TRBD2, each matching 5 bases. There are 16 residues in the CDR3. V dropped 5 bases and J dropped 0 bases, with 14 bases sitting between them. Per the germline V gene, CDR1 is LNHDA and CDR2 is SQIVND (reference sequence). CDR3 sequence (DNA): TGTGCCAGTAGTGGGACCCCGTCCATAGCCAAAAACATTCAGTACTTC. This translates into CASSGTPSIAKNIQYF.

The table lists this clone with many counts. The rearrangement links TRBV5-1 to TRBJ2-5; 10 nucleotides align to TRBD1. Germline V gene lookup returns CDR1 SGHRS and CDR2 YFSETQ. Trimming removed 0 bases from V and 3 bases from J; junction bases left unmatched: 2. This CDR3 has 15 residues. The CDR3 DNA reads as TGCGCCAGCAGCTTGGCCGGGACAGGGGAAGAGACCCAGTACTTC. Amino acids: CASSLAGTGEETQYF.

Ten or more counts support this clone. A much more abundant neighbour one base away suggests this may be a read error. The CDR3 loop is CASSLGDRVAYERYF. The CDR3 DNA reads TGCGCCAGCAGCTTGGGGGACAGGGTGGCCTACGAGCGGTACTTC. The chain recombines TRBV5-1 with TRBJ2-7; TRBD1 matches 9 bases. This CDR3 is 15 amino acids long. Germline V gene lookup returns CDR1 SGHRS and CDR2 YFSETQ. The complete variable domain, with remaining parts taken from reference TRBV5-1 and TRBJ2-7, reads KAGVTQTPRYLIKTRGQQVTLSCSPISGHRSVSWYQQTPGQGLQFLFEYFSETQRNKGNFPGRFSGRQFSNSRSEMNVSTLELGDSALYLCASSLGDRVAYERYFGPGTRLTVT.

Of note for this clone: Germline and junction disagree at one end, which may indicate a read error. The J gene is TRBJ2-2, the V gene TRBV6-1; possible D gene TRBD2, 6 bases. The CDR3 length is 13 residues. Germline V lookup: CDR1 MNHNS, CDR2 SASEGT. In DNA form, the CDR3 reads TGTGCCAGCAGGACTAGATGTACCGGGGAGCTGTTTTTC. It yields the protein CASRTRCTGELFF.

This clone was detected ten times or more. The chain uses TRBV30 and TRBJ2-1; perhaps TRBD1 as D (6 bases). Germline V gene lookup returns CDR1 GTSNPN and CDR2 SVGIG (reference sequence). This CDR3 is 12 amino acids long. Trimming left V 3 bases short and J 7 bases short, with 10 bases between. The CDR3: CAWSLQGNEQFF. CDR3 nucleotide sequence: TGTGCCTGGAGCCTACAGGGAAATGAGCAGTTCTTC.

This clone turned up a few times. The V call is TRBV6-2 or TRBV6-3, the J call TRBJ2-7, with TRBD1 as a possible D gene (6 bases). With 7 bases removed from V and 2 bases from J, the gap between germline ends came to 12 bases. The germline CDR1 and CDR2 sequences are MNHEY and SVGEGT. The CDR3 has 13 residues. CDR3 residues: CASNRDNPYEQYF. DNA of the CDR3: TGTGCCAGCAATAGGGACAACCCCTACGAGCAGTACTTC.

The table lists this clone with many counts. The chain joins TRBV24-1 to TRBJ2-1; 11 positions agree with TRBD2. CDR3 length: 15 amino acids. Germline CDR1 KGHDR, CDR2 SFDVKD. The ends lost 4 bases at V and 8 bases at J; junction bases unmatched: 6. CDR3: CATSDIAGGRDEQFF. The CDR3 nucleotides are TGTGCCACCAGTGACATAGCGGGGGGGCGAGATGAGCAGTTCTTC.

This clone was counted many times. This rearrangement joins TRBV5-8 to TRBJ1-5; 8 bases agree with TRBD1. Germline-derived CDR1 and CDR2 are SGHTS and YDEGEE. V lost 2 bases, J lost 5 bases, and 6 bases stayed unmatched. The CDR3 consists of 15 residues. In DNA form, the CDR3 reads TGTGCCAGCAGCTTATGGACAGGGTCGGATCAGCCCCAGCATTTT. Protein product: CASSLWTGSDQPQHF.

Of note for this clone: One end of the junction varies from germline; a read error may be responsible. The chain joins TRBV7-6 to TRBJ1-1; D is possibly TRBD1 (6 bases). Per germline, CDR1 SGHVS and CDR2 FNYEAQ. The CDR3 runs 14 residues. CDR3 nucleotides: TGTGCCAACAGCCCGGACAGAATGAACACTGAAGCTTTCTTT. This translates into CANSPDRMNTEAFF.

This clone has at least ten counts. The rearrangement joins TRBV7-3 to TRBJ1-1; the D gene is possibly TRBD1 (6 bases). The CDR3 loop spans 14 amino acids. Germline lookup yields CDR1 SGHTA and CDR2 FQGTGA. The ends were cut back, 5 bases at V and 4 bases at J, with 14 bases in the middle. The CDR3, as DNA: TGTGCCAGCAGCACAGGACAGACAAGCACTGAAGCTTTCTTT. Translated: CASSTGQTSTEAFF. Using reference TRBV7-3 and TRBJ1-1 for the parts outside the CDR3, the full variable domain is GAGVSQTPSNKVTEKGKYVELRCDPISGHTALYWYRQSLGQGPEFLIYFQGTGAADDSGLPNDRFFAVRPEGSVSTLKIQRTERGDSAVYLCASSTGQTSTEAFFGQGTRLTVV.

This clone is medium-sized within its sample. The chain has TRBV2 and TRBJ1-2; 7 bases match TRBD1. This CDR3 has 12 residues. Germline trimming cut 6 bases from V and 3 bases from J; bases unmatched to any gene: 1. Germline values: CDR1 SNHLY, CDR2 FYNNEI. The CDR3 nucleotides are TGTGCCAGCAGCGACAGGGACTATGGCTACACCTTC. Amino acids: CASSDRDYGYTF. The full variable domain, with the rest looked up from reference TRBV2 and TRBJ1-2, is EPEVTQTPSHQVTQMGQEVILRCVPISNHLYFYWYRQILGQKVEFLVSFYNNEISEKSEIFDDQFSVERPDGSNFTLKIRSTKLEDSAMYFCASSDRDYGYTFGSGTRLTVV.

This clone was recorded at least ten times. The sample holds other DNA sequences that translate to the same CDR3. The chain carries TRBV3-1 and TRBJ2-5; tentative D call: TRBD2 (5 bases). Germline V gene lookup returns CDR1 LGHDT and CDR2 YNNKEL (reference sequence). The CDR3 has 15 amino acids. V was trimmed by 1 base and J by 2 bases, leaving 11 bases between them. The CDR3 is CASSQGRGSQETQYF. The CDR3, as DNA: TGTGCCAGCAGCCAAGGGCGCGGGTCTCAAGAGACCCAGTACTTC.

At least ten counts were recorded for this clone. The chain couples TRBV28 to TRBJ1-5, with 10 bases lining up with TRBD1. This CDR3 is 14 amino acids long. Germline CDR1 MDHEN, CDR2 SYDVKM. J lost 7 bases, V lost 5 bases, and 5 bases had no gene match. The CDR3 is CASSRQGARQPQHF. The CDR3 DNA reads TGTGCCAGCAGTAGACAGGGGGCGCGACAGCCCCAGCATTTT.

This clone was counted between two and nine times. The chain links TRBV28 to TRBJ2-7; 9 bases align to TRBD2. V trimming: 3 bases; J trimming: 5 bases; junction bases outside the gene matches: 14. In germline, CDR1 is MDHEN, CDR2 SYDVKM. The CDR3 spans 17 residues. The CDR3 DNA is TGTGCCAGCAGTTTCTCCTTTAGGGCGGCTAGCGGGAACGAGCAGTACTTC. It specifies CASSFSFRAASGNEQYF.

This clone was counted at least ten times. CDR3 loop: CASSKWQTQETQYF. DNA of the CDR3: TGTGCCAGCAGCAAGTGGCAGACCCAAGAGACCCAGTACTTC. J is TRBJ2-5 and V is TRBV28; D remains ambiguous. V was shortened by 6 bases and J by 1 base, with 12 bases between the two germline ends. CDR1 is MDHEN and CDR2 is SYDVKM in the germline V gene. This CDR3 has 14 residues.

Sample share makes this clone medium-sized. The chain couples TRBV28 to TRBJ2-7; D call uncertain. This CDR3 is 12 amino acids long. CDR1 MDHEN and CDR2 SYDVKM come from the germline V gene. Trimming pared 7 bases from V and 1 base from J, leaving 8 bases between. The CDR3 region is CASNSFSYEQYF. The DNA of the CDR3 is TGTGCCAGCAACTCCTTTTCCTACGAGCAGTACTTC.

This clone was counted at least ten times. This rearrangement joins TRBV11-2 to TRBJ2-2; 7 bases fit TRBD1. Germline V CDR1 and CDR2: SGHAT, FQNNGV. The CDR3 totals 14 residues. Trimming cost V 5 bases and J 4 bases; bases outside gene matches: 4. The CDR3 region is CASSLDRATGELFF. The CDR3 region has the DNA TGTGCCAGCAGCCTCGACAGGGCCACCGGGGAGCTGTTTTTT.

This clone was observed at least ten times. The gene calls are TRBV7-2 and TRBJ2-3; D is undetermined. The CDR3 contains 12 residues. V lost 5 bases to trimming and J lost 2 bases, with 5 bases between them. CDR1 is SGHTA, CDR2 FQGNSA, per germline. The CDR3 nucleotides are TGTGCCAGCAGCACCTACACAGATACGCAGTATTTT. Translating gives CASSTYTDTQYF.

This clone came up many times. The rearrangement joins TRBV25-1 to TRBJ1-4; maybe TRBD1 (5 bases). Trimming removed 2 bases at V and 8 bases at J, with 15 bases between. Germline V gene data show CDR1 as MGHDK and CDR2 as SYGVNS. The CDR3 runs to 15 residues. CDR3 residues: CASSERPGWAEKLFF. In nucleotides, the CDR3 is TGTGCCAGCAGTGAACGGCCAGGGTGGGCGGAAAAACTGTTTTTT. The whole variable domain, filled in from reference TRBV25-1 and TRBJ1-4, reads EADIYQTPRYLVIGTGKKITLECSQTMGHDKMYWYQQDPGMELHLIHYSYGVNSTEKGDLSSESTVSRIRTEHFPLTLESARPSHTSQYLCASSERPGWAEKLFFGSGTQLSVL.

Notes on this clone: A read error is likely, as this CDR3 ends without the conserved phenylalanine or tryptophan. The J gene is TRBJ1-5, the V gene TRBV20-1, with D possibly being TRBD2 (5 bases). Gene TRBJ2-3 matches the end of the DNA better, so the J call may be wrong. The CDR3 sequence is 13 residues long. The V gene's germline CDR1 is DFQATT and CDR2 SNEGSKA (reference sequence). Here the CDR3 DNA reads TGCAGTGGGACCGGGGATAGCAATCAGCCCCAGTATTCT. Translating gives CSGTGDSNQPQYS.

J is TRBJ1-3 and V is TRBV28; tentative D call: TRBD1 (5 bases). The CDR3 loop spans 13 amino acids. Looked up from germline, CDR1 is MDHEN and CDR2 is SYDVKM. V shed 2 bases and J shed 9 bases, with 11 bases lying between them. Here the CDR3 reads CASSLTRESTIYF. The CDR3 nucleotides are TGTGCCAGCAGTTTAACCAGGGAAAGCACCATATATTTT.

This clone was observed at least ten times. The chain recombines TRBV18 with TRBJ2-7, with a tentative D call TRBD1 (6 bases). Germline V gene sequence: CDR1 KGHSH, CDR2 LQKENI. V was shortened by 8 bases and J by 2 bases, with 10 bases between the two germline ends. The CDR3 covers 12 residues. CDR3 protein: CASGSGAYEQYF. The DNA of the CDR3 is TGTGCCAGCGGTTCAGGGGCCTACGAGCAGTACTTC.